This passage covers 14 T cell receptor beta chains from one sample sequenced in a study of Graves' ophthalmopathy and Graves' hyperthyroidism. RNA transcripts provided the template for amplifying TCR beta CDR3 regions. HTBI primers were employed in first-round RT-PCR, then a second-round multiplex PCR followed. One entry per CDR3 protein, called by TCRdb with MiXCR from the multiplex PCR reads. The repertoire consists of about 740,000 distinct CDR3 sequences, with roughly two fifths occurring once and the leading ten covering roughly 45%. Sequenced input: peripheral blood. These receptors originate from an adult man with Graves' ophthalmopathy.

This clonotype was observed a few times. J is TRBJ2-7 and V is TRBV4-3; D call uncertain. V lost 4 bases and J 0 bases, leaving 10 bases between the germline ends. In germline, CDR1 is LGHNA, CDR2 YSLEER. The CDR3 runs to 14 residues. The DNA of the CDR3 is TGCGCCAGCAGCCCGGGTTTCAGCTCCTACGAGCAGTACTTC. This encodes CASSPGFSSYEQYF.

This chain uses TRBV7-9 with TRBJ1-3; TRBD1 might be the D (5 bases). The V gene lost 1 base and the J gene lost 4 bases, with 14 bases spanning the gap. CDR1 and CDR2 from the germline V gene are SEHNR and FQNEAQ (reference sequence). CDR3 length: 16 residues. The CDR3 loop is CASSLGRGAEGNTIYF. CDR3 in DNA: TGTGCCAGCAGCTTAGGGCGGGGCGCGGAAGGAAACACCATATATTTT. The whole variable domain, remainder taken from reference TRBV7-9 and TRBJ1-3, is DTGVSQNPRHKITKRGQNVTFRCDPISEHNRLYWYRQTLGQGPEFLTYFQNEAQLEKSRLLSDRFSAERPKGSFSTLEIQRTEQGDSAMYLCASSLGRGAEGNTIYFGEGSWLTVV.

The CDR3 DNA reads TGTGCCAGCAGTCCCCGCGGCAGGGAGGATGAAAAACTGTTTTTT. Protein product: CASSPRGREDEKLFF. The chain links TRBV6-6 to TRBJ1-4; the D gene is possibly TRBD1 (5 bases). The V end was cut by 5 bases, the J end by 6 bases, with 16 bases between. The V gene's germline CDR1 is MNHNY and CDR2 SVGAGI (reference sequence). This CDR3 spans 15 amino acids.

This clonotype has ten or more counts. The chain has TRBV6-6 and TRBJ1-1; no definite D call. This CDR3 has 12 residues. The V gene lost 6 bases and the J gene lost 1 base, with 6 bases spanning the gap. The germline gives CDR1 MNHNY, CDR2 SVGAGI (reference sequence). CDR3 sequence reads: CASRAKNTEAFF. CDR3 bases: TGTGCCAGCAGAGCTAAGAACACTGAAGCTTTCTTT.

The chain joins TRBV29-1 to TRBJ2-7; 9 bases line up with TRBD1. V shed 8 bases, J shed 2 bases, and the junction held 4 bases outside the gene matches. This CDR3 is 12 amino acids long. Germline CDR1 SQVTM, CDR2 ANQGSEA. The CDR3, as DNA: TGCAGCTGGGGACAGGGTACCTACGAGCAGTACTTC. Translated, it gives CSWGQGTYEQYF.

The DNA of the CDR3 is TGCAGCGCCTCACTAGCGGGTGGCTACACCTTC. It translates to CSASLAGGYTF. The J gene is TRBJ1-2, the V gene TRBV29-1; D is unresolved. The length of the CDR3 is 11 residues. V lost 7 bases and J lost 7, with 13 bases in between. Germline V lookup: CDR1 SQVTM, CDR2 ANQGSEA. The full variable domain, completed using reference TRBV29-1 and TRBJ1-2, is SAVISQKPSRDICQRGTSLTIQCQVDSQVTMMFWYRQQPGQSLTLIATANQGSEATYESGFVIDKFPISRPNLTFSTLTVSNMSPEDSSIYLCSASLAGGYTFGSGTRLTVV.

The V and J genes are TRBV7-2 and TRBJ2-5; 7 positions agree with TRBD1. Germline V gene data show CDR1 as SGHTA and CDR2 as FQGNSA. The CDR3 spans 15 residues. J gave up 5 bases and V 6 bases, and 12 bases lay outside the gene matches. The CDR3: CASSPRDRVGETQYF. The CDR3 nucleotides read TGTGCCAGCAGTCCGCGTGACAGGGTTGGGGAGACCCAGTACTTC.

In its sample, this clonotype was seen a few times. A read error may produce the germline difference seen at one junction end. V is TRBV24-1 and J is TRBJ2-7; 7 bases map to TRBD2. The V gene's germline CDR1 is KGHDR and CDR2 SFDVKD. CDR3 size: 14 residues. This chain's CDR3 is CASSETGGPYEQYF. CDR3 in DNA: TGTGCCAGCAGTGAAACGGGAGGTCCCTACGAGCAGTACTTC.

The rearrangement links TRBV25-1 to TRBJ2-2; possible D gene TRBD2, 7 bases. Germline lookup yields CDR1 MGHDK and CDR2 SYGVNS. The CDR3 loop spans 18 amino acids. V lost 5 bases to trimming and J lost 5 bases, with 24 bases between them. The DNA for the CDR3 is TGTGCCAGCAGTTTATACCCTTTAGAGGGGGGGCAAACCGGGGAGCTGTTTTTT. This gives the protein CASSLYPLEGGQTGELFF. The full variable domain, its missing parts supplied by reference TRBV25-1 and TRBJ2-2, is EADIYQTPRYLVIGTGKKITLECSQTMGHDKMYWYQQDPGMELHLIHYSYGVNSTEKGDLSSESTVSRIRTEHFPLTLESARPSHTSQYLCASSLYPLEGGQTGELFFGEGSRLTVL.

The rearrangement links TRBV7-9 to TRBJ2-6; 7 nucleotides line up with TRBD2. The V and J ends lost 5 bases and 0 bases, in that order; junction bases with no gene match: 19. The CDR3 totals 21 residues. Germline V gives CDR1 SEHNR, CDR2 FQNEAQ (reference sequence). CDR3 in DNA: TGTGCCAGCAGCAAAGCGGGGTTCCTGGGGGGTTTCCCCTCTGGGGCCAACGTCCTGACTTTC. This sequence encodes CASSKAGFLGGFPSGANVLTF.

There are many counts of this clonotype. The chain carries TRBV29-1 and TRBJ1-1; TRBD1 is a possible D gene (6 bases). This CDR3 has 13 residues. In germline, CDR1 is SQVTM, CDR2 ANQGSEA. The V and J ends lost 7 bases and 10 bases respectively, with 22 bases between them. The CDR3 DNA sequence: TGCAGCGCCGACGCGACAGGTCATCTTGGAGCTTTCTTT. It specifies CSADATGHLGAFF.

This clonotype occurred a few times. V and J are TRBV4-2 and TRBJ2-7; either TRBD1 or TRBD2 may fit D (6 bases each). CDR3 size: 16 residues. The V gene's germline CDR1 is LGHNA and CDR2 YNFKEQ. The germline V and J ends were trimmed by 0 bases and 5 bases, with 17 bases remaining between them. CDR3 loop: CASSQEVPGARDEQYF. In DNA, the CDR3 is TGTGCCAGCAGCCAAGAGGTTCCGGGGGCACGGGACGAGCAGTACTTC.

This clonotype has a handful of counts. This chain connects TRBV5-4 to TRBJ2-6; D unresolved. This CDR3 region has 15 residues. Germline V gives CDR1 SGHNT, CDR2 YYREEE (reference sequence). V was pared by 4 bases and J by 0 bases, with 8 bases between. This CDR3 reads CASSDKGSGANVLTF. The CDR3 nucleotides read TGTGCCAGCAGCGACAAGGGCTCTGGGGCCAACGTCCTGACTTTC.

This clonotype was seen a few times. Here the CDR3 reads CASSENTDTQYF. The CDR3 bases are TGTGCCAGCAGTGAAAACACAGATACGCAGTATTTT. This rearrangement joins TRBV2 to TRBJ2-3; D is unresolved. The germline V gene has CDR1 SNHLY and CDR2 FYNNEI. The CDR3 extends over 12 amino acids. V dropped 2 bases and J dropped 2 bases, with 2 bases sitting between them.